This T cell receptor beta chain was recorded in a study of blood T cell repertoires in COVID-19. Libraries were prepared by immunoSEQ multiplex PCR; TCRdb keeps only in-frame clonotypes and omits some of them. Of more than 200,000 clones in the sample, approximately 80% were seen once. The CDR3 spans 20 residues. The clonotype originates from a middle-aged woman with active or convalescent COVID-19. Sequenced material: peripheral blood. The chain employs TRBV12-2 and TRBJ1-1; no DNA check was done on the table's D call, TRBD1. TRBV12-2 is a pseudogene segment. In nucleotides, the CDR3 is TGTGCAAGTCGCTTGGTAGACACCGGGACAGGACGTCCCATGAACACTGAAGCTTTCTTT. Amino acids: CASRLVDTGTGRPMNTEAFF.